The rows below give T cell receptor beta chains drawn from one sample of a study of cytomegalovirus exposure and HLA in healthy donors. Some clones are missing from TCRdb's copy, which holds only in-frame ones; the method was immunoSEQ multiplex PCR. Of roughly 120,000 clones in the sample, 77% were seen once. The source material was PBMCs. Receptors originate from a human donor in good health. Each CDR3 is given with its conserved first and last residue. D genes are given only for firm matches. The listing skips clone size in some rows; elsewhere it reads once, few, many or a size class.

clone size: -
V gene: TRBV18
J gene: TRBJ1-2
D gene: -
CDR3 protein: CASSPPMMASGYTF
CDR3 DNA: TGTGCCAGCTCACCACCGATGATGGCTTCTGGCTACACCTTC

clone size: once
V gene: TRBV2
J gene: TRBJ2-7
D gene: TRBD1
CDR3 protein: CASRQVGTDPYEQYF
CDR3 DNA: TGTGCCAGCAGGCAGGTGGGGACAGACCCTTACGAGCAGTACTTC

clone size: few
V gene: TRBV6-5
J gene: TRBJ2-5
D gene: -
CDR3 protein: CASSYTGSGETQYF
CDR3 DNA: TGTGCCAGCAGTTACACAGGGAGCGGAGAGACCCAGTACTTC

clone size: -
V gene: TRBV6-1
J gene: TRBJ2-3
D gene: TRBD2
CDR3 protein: CASSEQLAFPTDTQYF
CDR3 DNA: TGTGCCAGCAGTGAACAACTAGCGTTCCCCACAGATACGCAGTATTTT

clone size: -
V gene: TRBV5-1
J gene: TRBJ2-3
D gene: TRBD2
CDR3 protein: CASSFTAGGPGTQYF
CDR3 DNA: TGCGCCAGCAGCTTCACGGCGGGAGGGCCTGGTACGCAGTATTTT

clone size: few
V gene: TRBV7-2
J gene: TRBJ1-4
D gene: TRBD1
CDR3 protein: CASSHQGAFHEKLFF
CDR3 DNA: TGTGCCAGCAGCCACCAGGGGGCGTTTCATGAAAAACTGTTTTTT

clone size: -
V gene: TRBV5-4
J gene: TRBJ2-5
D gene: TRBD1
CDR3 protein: CASSPTGDGQETQYF
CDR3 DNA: TGTGCCAGCAGCCCTACAGGGGACGGCCAAGAGACCCAGTACTTC

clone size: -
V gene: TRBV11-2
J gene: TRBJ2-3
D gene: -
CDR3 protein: CASSFFGQTTDTQYF
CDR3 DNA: TGTGCCAGCAGCTTCTTTGGACAGACCACAGATACGCAGTATTTT

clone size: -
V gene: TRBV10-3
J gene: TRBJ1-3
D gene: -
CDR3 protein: CAIRDSSGNTIYF
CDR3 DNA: TGTGCCATCAGAGACAGCTCTGGAAACACCATATATTTT

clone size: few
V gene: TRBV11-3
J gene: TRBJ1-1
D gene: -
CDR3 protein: CASSLLSNTEAFF
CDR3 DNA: TGTGCCAGCAGCTTACTTTCGAACACTGAAGCTTTCTTT

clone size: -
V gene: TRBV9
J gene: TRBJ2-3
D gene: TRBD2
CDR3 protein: CASSVGTSGTFTDTQYF
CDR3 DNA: TGTGCCAGCAGCGTAGGGACTAGCGGGACGTTCACAGATACGCAGTATTTT

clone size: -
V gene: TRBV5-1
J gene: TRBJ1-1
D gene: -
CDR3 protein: CASSQDRMNTEAFF
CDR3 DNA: TGCGCCAGCAGCCAAGACAGGATGAACACTGAAGCTTTCTTT

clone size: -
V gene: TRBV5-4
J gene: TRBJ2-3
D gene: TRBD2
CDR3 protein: CASSPPAGATGDTQYF
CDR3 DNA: TGTGCCAGCAGCCCACCAGCGGGAGCTACGGGAGATACGCAGTATTTT

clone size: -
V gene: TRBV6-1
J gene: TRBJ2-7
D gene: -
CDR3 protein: CASSVGGGGYEQYF
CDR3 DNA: TGTGCCAGCAGTGTCGGGGGTGGCGGTTACGAGCAGTACTTC

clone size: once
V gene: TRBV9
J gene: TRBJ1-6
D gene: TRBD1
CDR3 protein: CASSPTGVNSPLHF
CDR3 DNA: TGTGCCAGCAGCCCCACAGGGGTGAATTCACCCCTCCACTTT

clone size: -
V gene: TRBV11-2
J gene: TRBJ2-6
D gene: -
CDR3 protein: CASSFDRTSSGANVLTF
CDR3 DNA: TGTGCCAGCAGCTTCGACAGGACAAGCTCTGGGGCCAACGTCCTGACTTTC